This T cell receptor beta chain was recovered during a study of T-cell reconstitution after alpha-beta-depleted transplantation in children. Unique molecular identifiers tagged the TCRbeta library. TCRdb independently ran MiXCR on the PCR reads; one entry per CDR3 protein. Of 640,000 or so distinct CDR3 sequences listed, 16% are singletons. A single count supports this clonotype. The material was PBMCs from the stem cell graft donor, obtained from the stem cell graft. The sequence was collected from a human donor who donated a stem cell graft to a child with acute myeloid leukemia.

CDR3 DNA: TGCGCCAGCAGCCCGGGACAGGGGGCTCCAGATACGCAGTATTTT. It specifies CASSPGQGAPDTQYF. V and J are TRBV5-1 and TRBJ2-3; 12 positions agree with TRBD1. Germline V CDR1 and CDR2: SGHRS, YFSETQ. J lost 4 bases, V lost 4 bases, and 4 bases had no gene match. This CDR3 contains 15 residues.